This entry describes one T cell receptor beta chain. Its antigen is currently unknown. The data belong to a study of CD8 T cells in ankylosing spondylitis. Broader study findings: For ankylosing spondylitis blood, a TCR beta motif of about eight highly homologous variants appeared characteristic.

Between the trimmed V and J ends, which lost 2 bases and 5 bases, there was a span of 16 bases. The CDR3 spans 16 residues. Germline CDR1 SGHTA, CDR2 FQGNSA. MiXCR, run by TCRdb on the 5' RACE reads, gives a single entry per CDR3 protein. The sample lists just under 550,000 distinct CDR3 sequences, approximately 12% seen once, with 6.8% in the top ten. The TCR sequence derives from a male donor with ankylosing spondylitis. The chain has TRBV7-2 and TRBJ2-4, with D tentatively TRBD2 (6 bases). The specimen was blood, either unsorted or a sorted T cell fraction (not recorded which). CDR3 bases: TGTGCCAGCAGCTTATCCCTCGGGAGCGGTCAAAACATTCAGTACTTC. This gives the protein CASSLSLGSGQNIQYF.